Below are 10 T cell receptor beta chains sequenced from a single sample in a study of cytomegalovirus exposure and HLA in healthy donors. Both 60 Vbeta primers and 13 Jbeta primers went into the PCR. TCRdb keeps only in-frame clones here, not all; method: immunoSEQ multiplex PCR. The repertoire consists of around 70,000 clones, with less than 65% occurring once and the leading ten covering around 2.8%. The source material was PBMCs. The receptors shown here come from a man aged 25 to 40 in good health and CMV-seronegative.

V and J are TRBV6-5 and TRBJ1-5; 9 bases line up with TRBD1. Germline CDR1 reads MNHEY; CDR2 reads SVGAGI. This CDR3 contains 15 residues. The J segment lost 1 base and the V segment lost 6 bases, leaving 4 bases of the junction unmatched. This chain's CDR3 is CASSSDRGSNQPQHF. The CDR3 DNA reads as TGTGCCAGCAGCTCCGACAGGGGGAGCAATCAGCCCCAGCATTTT.

This sequence joins TRBV30 and TRBJ2-1; 15 bases map to TRBD2. The CDR3 runs to 17 residues. With 6 bases clipped from V and 13 bases from J, the junction kept 19 bases outside the gene matches. Germline V CDR1 and CDR2: GTSNPN, SVGIG (reference sequence). CDR3 DNA sequence: TGTGCCTGTCCTGTTAGTAAGGGACTAGCGGGGGGTCCCTACCAGTTCTTC. Protein sequence: CACPVSKGLAGGPYQFF.

This chain uses TRBV18 with TRBJ1-1; D unclear. Trimming left V 4 bases short and J 3 bases short, with 12 bases between. Germline CDR1 KGHSH, CDR2 LQKENI. This CDR3 spans 14 amino acids. The CDR3 DNA follows: TGTGCCAGCTCACGAGGACCAGCGGACACTGAAGCTTTCTTT. Amino acid sequence: CASSRGPADTEAFF.

The rearrangement uses TRBV4-2 and TRBJ2-5; 7 bases are shared with TRBD2. The CDR3 length is 15 residues. Germline V gene lookup returns CDR1 LGHNA and CDR2 YNFKEQ. V gave up 0 bases and J gave up 9 bases; unmatched junction bases: 10. The CDR3 spells CASSQEGGVGRAQYF. The CDR3 region has the DNA TGTGCCAGCAGCCAAGAAGGCGGGGTGGGGAGGGCCCAGTACTTC.

The CDR3 here is CASSKASGSYEQYF. CDR3 coding DNA: TGTGCCAGCAGCAAAGCGTCAGGGTCCTACGAGCAGTACTTC. The chain recombines TRBV21-1 with TRBJ2-7; TRBD1, as called in the table, went unchecked against the DNA. TRBV21-1 is a known pseudogene. The CDR3 has 14 residues.

This rearrangement joins TRBV30 to TRBJ1-1; 7 bases fit TRBD1. CDR3 length: 12 amino acids. Trimming cost V 6 bases and J 3 bases; bases outside gene matches: 4. Germline V gene data show CDR1 as GTSNPN and CDR2 as SVGIG (reference sequence). CDR3 DNA sequence: TGTGCCTGCGGACAGGCGGACACTGAAGCTTTCTTT. Protein: CACGQADTEAFF.

The chain links TRBV11-1 to TRBJ1-4, with 11 bases aligning to TRBD1. The germline CDR1 and CDR2 sequences are SGHAT and FQDESV (reference sequence). The V segment lost 3 bases and the J segment 6 bases; nucleotides outside the gene matches: 3. CDR3 size: 15 residues. The CDR3 bases are TGTGCCAGCAGCTTGGACAGGGGGCTCGATGAAAAACTGTTTTTT. It is translated as CASSLDRGLDEKLFF.

J is TRBJ2-7 and V is TRBV2; possibly TRBD1 for D (5 bases). Trimming pared 10 bases from V and 2 bases from J, leaving 21 bases between. Germline CDR1 reads SNHLY; CDR2 reads FYNNEI. The CDR3 sequence is 15 residues long. Written as DNA, the CDR3 is TGTGCCACAGCACCAGGCCAGGGCGTCCCCTACGAGCAGTACTTC. Translating it yields CATAPGQGVPYEQYF.

A single count supports this clone. The V call is TRBV5-4, the J call TRBJ2-1, with 7 bases aligning to TRBD1. Germline V lookup: CDR1 SGHNT, CDR2 YYREEE (reference sequence). CDR3 size: 16 residues. V was pared by 4 bases and J by 3 bases, with 10 bases of the junction left unmatched. CDR3 DNA: TGTGCCAGCAGCCGAGCCGGACAGGTCATCTACAATGAGCAGTTCTTC. This sequence encodes CASSRAGQVIYNEQFF.

V usage is TRBV7-3 and J usage is TRBJ2-5; 7 bases are shared with TRBD2. Germline loops: CDR1 SGHTA, CDR2 FQGTGA. The CDR3 has 14 residues. V lost 4 bases to trimming and J lost 4 bases; unmatched junction nucleotides: 6. The CDR3 reads CASSYGLEAETQYF. CDR3 bases: TGTGCCAGCAGCTACGGACTAGAGGCAGAGACCCAGTACTTC.